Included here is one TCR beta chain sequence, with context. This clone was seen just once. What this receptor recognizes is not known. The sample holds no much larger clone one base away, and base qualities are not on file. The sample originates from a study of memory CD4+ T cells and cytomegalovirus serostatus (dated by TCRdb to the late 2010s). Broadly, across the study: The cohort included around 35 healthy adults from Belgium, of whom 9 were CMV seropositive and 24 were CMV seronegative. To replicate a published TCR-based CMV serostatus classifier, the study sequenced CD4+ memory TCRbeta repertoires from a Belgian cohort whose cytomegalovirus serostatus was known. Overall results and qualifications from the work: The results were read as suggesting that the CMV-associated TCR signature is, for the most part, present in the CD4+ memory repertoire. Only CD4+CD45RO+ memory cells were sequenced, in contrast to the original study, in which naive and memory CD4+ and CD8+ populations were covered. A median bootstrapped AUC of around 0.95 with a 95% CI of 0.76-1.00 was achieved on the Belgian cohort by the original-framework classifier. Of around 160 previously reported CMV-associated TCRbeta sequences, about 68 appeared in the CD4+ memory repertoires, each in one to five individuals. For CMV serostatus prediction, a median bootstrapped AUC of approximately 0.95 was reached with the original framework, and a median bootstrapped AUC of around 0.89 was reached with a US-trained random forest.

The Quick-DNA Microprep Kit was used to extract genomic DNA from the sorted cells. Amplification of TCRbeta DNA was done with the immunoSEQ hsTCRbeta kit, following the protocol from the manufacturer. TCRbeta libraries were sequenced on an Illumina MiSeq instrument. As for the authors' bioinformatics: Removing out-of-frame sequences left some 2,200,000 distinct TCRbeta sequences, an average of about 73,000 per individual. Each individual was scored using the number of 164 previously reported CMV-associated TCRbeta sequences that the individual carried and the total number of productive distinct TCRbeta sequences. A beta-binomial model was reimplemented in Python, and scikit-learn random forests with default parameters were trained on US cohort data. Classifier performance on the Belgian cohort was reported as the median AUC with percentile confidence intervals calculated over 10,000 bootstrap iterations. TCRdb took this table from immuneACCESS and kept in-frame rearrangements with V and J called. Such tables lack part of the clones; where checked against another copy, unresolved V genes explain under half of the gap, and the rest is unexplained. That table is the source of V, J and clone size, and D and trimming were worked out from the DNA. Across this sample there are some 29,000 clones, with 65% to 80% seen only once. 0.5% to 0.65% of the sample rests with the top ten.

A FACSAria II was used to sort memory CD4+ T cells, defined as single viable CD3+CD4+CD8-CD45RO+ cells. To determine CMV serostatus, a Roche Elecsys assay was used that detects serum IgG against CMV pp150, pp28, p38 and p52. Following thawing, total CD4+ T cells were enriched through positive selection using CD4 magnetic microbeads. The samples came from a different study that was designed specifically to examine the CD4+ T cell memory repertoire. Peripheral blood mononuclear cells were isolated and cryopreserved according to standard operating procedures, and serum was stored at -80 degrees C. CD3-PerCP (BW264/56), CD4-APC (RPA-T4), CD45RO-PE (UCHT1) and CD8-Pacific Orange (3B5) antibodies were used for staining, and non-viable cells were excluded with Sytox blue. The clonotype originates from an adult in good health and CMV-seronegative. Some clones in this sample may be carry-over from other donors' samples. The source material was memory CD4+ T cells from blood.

The sequence in DNA is TGTGCCAGCAGCTTAAATGCGGGTTACTACGAGCAGTACTTC. This translates into CASSLNAGYYEQYF. The V and J segments used are TRBV7-9 and TRBJ2-7; perhaps TRBD2 is the D gene, with 5 bases matching. Sequences SEHNR (CDR1) and FQNEAQ (CDR2) are obtained from the germline V gene (reference sequence). Reading from cysteine to phenylalanine, the CDR3 counts 14 amino acids. CDR3 DNA is the only sequence kept; it has 42 bases, read in frame from the first base. V loses 2 bases of germline sequence and J loses 3 bases, and the interval between the two ends is 11 bases.